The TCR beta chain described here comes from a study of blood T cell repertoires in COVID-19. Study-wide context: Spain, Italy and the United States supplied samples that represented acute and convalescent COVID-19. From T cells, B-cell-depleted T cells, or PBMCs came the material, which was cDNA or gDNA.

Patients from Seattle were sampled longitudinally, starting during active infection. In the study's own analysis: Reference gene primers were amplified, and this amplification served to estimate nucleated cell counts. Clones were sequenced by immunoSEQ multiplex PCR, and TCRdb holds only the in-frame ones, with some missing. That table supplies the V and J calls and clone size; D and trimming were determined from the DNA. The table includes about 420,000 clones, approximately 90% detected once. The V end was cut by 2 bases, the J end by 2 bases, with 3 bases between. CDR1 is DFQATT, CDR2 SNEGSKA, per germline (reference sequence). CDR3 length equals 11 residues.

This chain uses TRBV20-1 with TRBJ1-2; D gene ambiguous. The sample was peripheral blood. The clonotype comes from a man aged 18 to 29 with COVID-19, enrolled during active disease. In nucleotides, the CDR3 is TGCAGTGCTAGACAGAACTATGGCTACACCTTC. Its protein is CSARQNYGYTF.